These 10 T cell receptor beta chains originate from one sample sequenced in a study of blood T cell repertoires in COVID-19. Sequencing used immunoSEQ multiplex PCR; TCRdb keeps in-frame clones, though not all of them. The data contain around 400,000 clones, more than 70% of them singletons. The sample comprised peripheral blood. These receptors all come from a woman aged 55-70 years with COVID-19, enrolled during active disease.

This chain connects TRBV5-1 to TRBJ2-7, with TRBD1 identical over 7 bases. There are 17 residues in the CDR3. Germline CDR1 and CDR2: SGHRS and YFSETQ. V trimming: 0 bases; J trimming: 0 bases; junction bases outside the gene matches: 9. CDR3 DNA sequence: TGCGCCAGCAGCTTGGGGACAGGCGAACGGGGCTCCTACGAGCAGTACTTC. This codes for CASSLGTGERGSYEQYF. Full variable domain (remainder filled in from reference TRBV5-1 and TRBJ2-7): KAGVTQTPRYLIKTRGQQVTLSCSPISGHRSVSWYQQTPGQGLQFLFEYFSETQRNKGNFPGRFSGRQFSNSRSEMNVSTLELGDSALYLCASSLGTGERGSYEQYFGPGTRLTVT.

This clone has just one count. The chain combines TRBV15 with TRBJ1-5; 8 bases agree with TRBD1. V was clipped by 7 bases and J by 0 bases; unmatched bases: 2. The CDR3 has 14 amino acids. Germline V CDR1 and CDR2: LNHNV, YYDKDF (reference sequence). Here the CDR3 reads CATTGGSSNQPQHF. The CDR3 nucleotides are TGTGCCACCACAGGGGGCTCTAGCAATCAGCCCCAGCATTTT.

In its sample, this clone was seen once. V is TRBV5-6 and J is TRBJ1-4; TRBD1 is a possible D gene (5 bases). Trimming removed 4 bases at V and 7 bases at J, with 11 bases between. This CDR3 is 13 amino acids long. Germline CDR1 SGHDT, CDR2 YYEEEE. The CDR3 reads CASSGTGIEKLFF. CDR3 sequence (DNA): TGTGCCAGCAGCGGGACTGGGATTGAAAAACTGTTTTTT.

V gene TRBV7-8 combines with J gene TRBJ1-4, with 7 positions matching TRBD1. The CDR3 is 16 amino acids. V gave up 5 bases and J gave up 1 base; unmatched junction bases: 7. Germline values: CDR1 SGHVS, CDR2 FQNEAQ. CDR3 residues: CASSPRHRGTNEKLFF. The CDR3, as DNA: TGTGCCAGCAGCCCACGACACAGGGGAACTAATGAAAAACTGTTTTTT.

This clone showed up just once. This chain uses TRBV18 with TRBJ2-7, with TRBD1 matching over 8 bases. The CDR3 runs 19 residues. V lost 1 base to trimming and J lost 2 bases; unmatched junction nucleotides: 16. CDR1 is KGHSH and CDR2 is LQKENI in the germline V gene. The CDR3 region is CASSPLPSTGTGNPYEQYF. CDR3 DNA: TGTGCCAGCTCACCACTCCCTTCTACGGGGACAGGAAACCCCTACGAGCAGTACTTC.

The chain recombines TRBV9 with TRBJ1-1, with TRBD1 as a possible D gene (5 bases). CDR1 is SGDLS and CDR2 is YYNGEE in the germline V gene. The CDR3 covers 14 residues. V dropped 4 bases and J dropped 6 bases, with 16 bases sitting between them. CDR3 DNA sequence: TGTGCCAGCAGCCCCCGCAGGGAGGTTTCTGAAGCTTTCTTT. This sequence encodes CASSPRREVSEAFF.

The chain recombines TRBV29-1 with TRBJ2-7; no definite D call. The CDR3 length is 11 residues. Germline CDR1 reads SQVTM; CDR2 reads ANQGSEA. V was shortened by 6 bases and J by 7 bases, with 13 bases between the two germline ends. CDR3 sequence: CSVLIFEEQYF. The DNA of the CDR3 is TGCAGCGTGCTAATTTTCGAGGAGCAGTACTTC.

The chain recombines TRBV7-3 with TRBJ1-2; TRBD1 matches at 8 bases. The CDR3 has 15 residues. CDR1 SGHTA and CDR2 FQGTGA come from the germline V gene. With V trimmed by 4 bases and J by 4 bases, 8 bases remained unmatched. CDR3 loop: CASSSGQGLSYGYTF. The CDR3 DNA reads TGTGCCAGCAGCTCCGGACAGGGACTTTCCTATGGCTACACCTTC.

The chain recombines TRBV3-1 (or the pseudogene TRBV3-2) with TRBJ2-1; tentatively, D is TRBD2 (5 bases). V was pared by 1 base and J by 0 bases, with 10 bases between. Germline CDR1 is LGHDT and CDR2 is YNNKEL (reference sequence). The CDR3 is 16 amino acids. The CDR3 protein is CASSQVWRSSYNEQFF. The DNA of the CDR3 is TGTGCCAGCAGCCAAGTTTGGAGGAGCTCCTACAATGAGCAGTTCTTC.

This chain links TRBV18 with TRBJ2-7; D is unresolved. Germline V CDR1 and CDR2: KGHSH, LQKENI. The CDR3 has 16 amino acids. The ends were cut back, 0 bases at V and 3 bases at J, with 15 bases in the middle. The CDR3 here is CASSPPDTPTNYEQYF. CDR3 bases: TGTGCCAGCTCACCACCAGACACACCGACCAACTACGAGCAGTACTTC.